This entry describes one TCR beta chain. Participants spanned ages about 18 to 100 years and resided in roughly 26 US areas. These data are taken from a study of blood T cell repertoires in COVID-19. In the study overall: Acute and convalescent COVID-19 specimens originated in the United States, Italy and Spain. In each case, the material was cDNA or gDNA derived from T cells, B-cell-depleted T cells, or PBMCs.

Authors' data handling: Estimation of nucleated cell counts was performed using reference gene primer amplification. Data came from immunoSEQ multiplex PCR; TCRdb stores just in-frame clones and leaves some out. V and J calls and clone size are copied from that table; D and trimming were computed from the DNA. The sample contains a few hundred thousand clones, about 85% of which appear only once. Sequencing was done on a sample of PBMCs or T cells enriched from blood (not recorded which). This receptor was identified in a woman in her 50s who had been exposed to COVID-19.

CDR3 residues: CASSTQGSIYGYTF. CDR3 nucleotide sequence: TGTGCCAGTAGTACACAGGGTTCCATTTATGGCTACACCTTC. The chain combines TRBV19 with TRBJ1-2, with D perhaps TRBD1 (6 bases). The CDR3 spans 14 residues. Germline V gene sequence: CDR1 LNHDA, CDR2 SQIVND (reference sequence). V was shortened by 4 bases and J by 5 bases, with 14 bases between the two germline ends.